One TCR beta chain is described in this entry. Its target antigen remains unknown. No much larger clone exists at a distance of one base, and base qualities are not known. This sample was taken from a study of shared clonotypes between healthy human individuals (dated by TCRdb to 2020 to 2021). Context from the whole study: A few men and two women, aged 18 to 49 years, made up the cohort. For each donor, CD4 naive and CD4 memory were each given three plates, CD8 naive was given two plates, and CD8 memory was given one plate. To estimate repertoire size and how much clonotype sharing occurs between individuals, the study deeply sequenced the blood TCR repertoires of a handful of healthy adults. To increase sequencing depth and limit assay-specific biases, TCR repertoire library preparation and sequencing were carried out by different laboratories using diverse techniques. Each donor's leukapheresis produced roughly between about 0.8 and 8.9 billion PBMCs.

CD8 naive samples consisted of CD45RO-negative cells that were positively selected for CCR7, yielding a CD45RA+CCR7+ population without TemRA cells. Donors were healthy HIV-negative adults with no recently reported acute infections or vaccinations. Every donor was a Caucasian adult residing in Nashville, Tennessee, USA. After blood collection by leukapheresis, PBMCs were isolated using Ficoll-Histopaque density gradient centrifugation and then cryopreserved in the vapor phase of liquid nitrogen. Analytical flow cytometry was used to check the purity and quantity of every magnetically sorted T cell population. From each sorted fraction, genomic DNA was isolated and quantified by UV absorbance on a Nanodrop 2000c. CDR1 is given as MDHEN and CDR2 as SYDVKM, both from the germline V gene. Deletion took 5 bases off V and 2 bases off J, with a span of 17 bases between the germline ends. The CDR3 has 16 amino acids, counting the end cysteine and phenylalanine. The only DNA kept is the CDR3, 48 bases in frame from the first base.

The paper as a whole reports these results and caveats: Clonotypes shared by all four sorted-subset donors showed higher generation probabilities than non-shared clonotypes. Naive subsets generally had larger estimated clonotype richness than memory subsets. Sharing across four donors was observed for roughly 5% of naive CD4, over 3% of naive CD8, about 2.3% of memory CD4, and around 0.44% of memory CD8 clonotypes. The small number of donors limited the genetic and exposure-history diversity represented. Based on pairwise subsampling, the degree of clonotype sharing among donors was expected to be affected by sequencing depth. Sampling was restricted to blood, and TCR repertoires in tissue are likely to differ from TCR repertoires in blood. Incomplete sequencing was indicated by rarefaction of sorted-subset datasets, despite the large sequencing depth.

Using the deep immunoSEQ assay, multiplex PCR amplified TCR CDR3 regions from genomic DNA. Genomic DNA extracted from each cell subset was distributed evenly over all wells of several immunoSEQ 96-well plates, and each plate served as one replicate. Each replicate PCR for sorted subsets received around 200 ng genomic DNA, equal to roughly 33,000 T cell genomes. The purified libraries were quantified using a Qubit 3.0 fluorometer, sized with a Bioanalyzer 2100, and then quantified again using the KAPA Library Quantification kit. Every immunoSEQ 96-well plate was sequenced on a dedicated single-read 150-cycle Illumina NextSeq 550 flow cell. The original methods were these. Because only junctional sequences without quality scores were contained in the immunoSEQ output, filtering matching that applied to full-length reads could not be performed. Sequences were annotated with PyIR, a Python wrapper for IgBLAST v1.9, and V/J genes and CDR3 were assigned using IMGT germline references. Reads were filtered out if the reads had weak V/J assignments (E-value above 1e-6), no CDR3, stop codons, out-of-frame junctions, or ambiguous translated residues. V3J clonotypes were defined as sequences sharing an identical inferred V gene, J gene, and CDR3 amino acid sequence. Percentage overlap between repertoires was calculated by dividing the number of shared unique clonotypes by the size of the smaller repertoire. RTK rarefaction, the Chao1 estimator, and Recon v2.1 estimates of unobserved clonotypes were used to assess repertoire richness. Generation probabilities were computed with OLGA for all TCRbeta clonotypes obtained by the gDNA method from several donors. TCRdb retrieved this table from immuneACCESS and kept in-frame rearrangements only. Not all clones are present; in checked studies, unresolved V genes account for under half, and no reason is known for the remainder. V and J calls and clone size come straight from that table; D and trimming were deduced from the DNA. This sample lists 2 million to 2.5 million clones; under 95% were detected once. The ten largest account for 1.7% of the sample.

The rearranged chain carries TRBV28 and TRBJ2-3; the D gene is perhaps TRBD1, on 6 matching bases. This receptor was obtained from a man aged 18 to 30 in good health. Some clones in this sample may be carry-over from other donors' samples. The material sequenced was naive CD8+ T cells from PBMCs. The meaning of the sample's cell subset or site label: CD45RA+CCR7+. The CDR3 reads CASSTPHREDTDTQYF. The sequenced DNA is TGTGCCAGCAGTACGCCCCACAGGGAAGACACAGATACGCAGTATTTT.